This TCR beta chain was recovered during a study of T cells in localized non-small cell lung cancer. Study results and limitations: Among the top 100 tumor clones, a median about 60 appeared in adjacent lung.

Generated by immunoSEQ multiplex PCR, the TCRdb table keeps only in-frame clones and is missing some. The table shows about 36,000 clones, with around 85% occurring only once. Germline loops: CDR1 SGDLS, CDR2 YYNGEE. The CDR3 covers 15 residues. The J segment lost 3 bases and the V segment lost 1 base, leaving 6 bases of the junction unmatched. As to this clone: Its antigen is currently unknown.

The origin of this receptor is a woman aged 35 to 70 with stage I lung adenocarcinoma. This specimen was peripheral blood, taken before any cancer treatment. The chain combines TRBV9 with TRBJ1-1; 7 bases align to TRBD1. CDR3 loop: CASSVSARGDTEAFF. In nucleotides, the CDR3 is TGTGCCAGCAGCGTATCGGCCAGGGGGGACACTGAAGCTTTCTTT.